The 19 T cell receptor beta chains below were found in one sample sequenced in a study of blood T cell repertoires in COVID-19. The repertoire was sequenced with immunoSEQ multiplex PCR; TCRdb's copy has only in-frame clones and lacks some. Found here are just under 90,000 clones, 85% to 95% of them singletons; the top ten hold 1.5% to 2%. The sample was peripheral blood. Every receptor here comes from a man aged 60-69 years with acute or convalescent COVID-19.

The V call is TRBV28, the J call TRBJ1-2; D gene uncertain. The CDR3 has 13 amino acids. Trimming pared 7 bases from V and 0 bases from J, leaving 9 bases between. CDR1 is MDHEN, CDR2 SYDVKM, per germline. The CDR3 is CASTRPANYGYTF. The CDR3 DNA is TGTGCCAGCACCCGCCCAGCTAACTATGGCTACACCTTC.

This rearrangement joins TRBV6-4 to TRBJ2-3; 9 nucleotides agree with TRBD2. CDR3 length equals 18 residues. With V trimmed by 3 bases and J by 1 base, 11 bases remained unmatched. Per the germline V gene, CDR1 is MRHNA and CDR2 is SNTAGT. Here the CDR3 reads CASSEGAGGPSGTDTQYF. In DNA, the CDR3 is TGTGCCAGCAGTGAGGGTGCGGGAGGGCCTTCGGGCACAGATACGCAGTATTTT.

The chain carries TRBV5-1 and TRBJ1-4, with 11 bases lining up with TRBD1. Looked up from germline, CDR1 is SGHRS and CDR2 is YFSETQ. The V and J ends lost 4 bases and 5 bases, in that order; junction bases with no gene match: 7. The CDR3 is 16 amino acids. DNA of the CDR3: TGCGCCAGCAGCCCCGGGACAGGGGGTGAGAATGAAAAACTGTTTTTT. Protein: CASSPGTGGENEKLFF. Complete variable domain (other parts from reference TRBV5-1 and TRBJ1-4): KAGVTQTPRYLIKTRGQQVTLSCSPISGHRSVSWYQQTPGQGLQFLFEYFSETQRNKGNFPGRFSGRQFSNSRSEMNVSTLELGDSALYLCASSPGTGGENEKLFFGSGTQLSVL.

This clone was observed a few times. The CDR3 nucleotides read TGTGCCAGCAGTTCCACCTGGGACAGTTCCTACGAGCAGTACTTC. This encodes CASSSTWDSSYEQYF. This chain uses TRBV6-5 with TRBJ2-7; TRBD1 matches at 7 bases. Germline CDR1 reads MNHEY; CDR2 reads SVGAGI. The CDR3 loop spans 15 amino acids. V lost 4 bases to trimming and J lost 1 base; unmatched junction nucleotides: 7.

CDR3 amino acids: CASSLAGWTSGKSPYEQYF. Here the CDR3 DNA reads TGTGCCAGCAGCTTGGCCGGGTGGACTAGCGGGAAGAGTCCCTACGAGCAGTACTTC. The rearrangement links TRBV5-8 to TRBJ2-7; 12 bases align to TRBD2. This CDR3 region has 19 residues. Trimming at V came to 0 bases and at J to 2 bases, leaving 12 bases not matched to a gene. CDR1 is SGHTS and CDR2 is YDEGEE in the germline V gene.

The V and J genes are TRBV5-5 and TRBJ2-3, with TRBD1 identical over 9 bases. Germline-derived CDR1 and CDR2 are SGHKS and YYEKEE (reference sequence). Losses at the gene ends were 0 bases for V and 4 bases for J; bases not matched to a gene: 6. The CDR3 covers 16 residues. CDR3 protein: CASSLVGTGTADTQYF. CDR3 DNA sequence: TGTGCCAGCAGCTTGGTCGGGACAGGGACCGCAGATACGCAGTATTTT.

V usage is TRBV28 and J usage is TRBJ2-7; possibly TRBD2 for D (6 bases). The CDR3 contains 19 residues. V shed 4 bases and J shed 3 bases, with 28 bases lying between them. CDR1 is MDHEN, CDR2 SYDVKM, per germline. The CDR3: CASSSIFGDSNILHYEQYF. The DNA of the CDR3 is TGTGCCAGCAGTTCGATTTTTGGGGACTCTAATATTCTGCACTACGAGCAGTACTTC. The whole variable domain, filled in from reference TRBV28 and TRBJ2-7, reads DVKVTQSSRYLVKRTGEKVFLECVQDMDHENMFWYRQDPGLGLRLIYFSYDVKMKEKGDIPEGYSVSREKKERFSLILESASTNQTSMYLCASSSIFGDSNILHYEQYFGPGTRLTVT.

The gene calls are TRBV4-3 and TRBJ2-7; no clear D. Germline V gene sequence: CDR1 LGHNA, CDR2 YSLEER. V lost 0 bases and J lost 7, with 10 bases in between. The CDR3 has 13 residues. CDR3 nucleotides: TGCGCCAGCAGCCAAGATCCTAAGACAGAGCAGTACTTC. Residues: CASSQDPKTEQYF.

V usage is TRBV25-1 and J usage is TRBJ2-1, with TRBD2 matching over 8 bases. The CDR3 has 14 residues. Germline lookup yields CDR1 MGHDK and CDR2 SYGVNS. V was clipped by 5 bases and J by 7 bases; unmatched bases: 7. The CDR3 DNA sequence: TGTGCCAGCAGTAAGGCGGGAGGATTGAATGAGCAGTTCTTC. It translates to CASSKAGGLNEQFF.

This sequence joins TRBV7-2 and TRBJ1-5; D gene ambiguous. The V and J ends lost 5 bases and 3 bases respectively, with 8 bases between them. This CDR3 contains 13 residues. Germline-derived CDR1 and CDR2 are SGHTA and FQGNSA. The CDR3: CASSAQANQPQHF. DNA of the CDR3: TGTGCCAGCAGCGCGCAGGCCAATCAGCCCCAGCATTTT.

The genes are TRBV2 and TRBJ2-5; 11 positions match TRBD2. Germline lookup yields CDR1 SNHLY and CDR2 FYNNEI. V shed 4 bases and J 4 bases; nucleotides not matched to a gene: 11. The CDR3 sequence is 17 residues long. CDR3 sequence reads: CASSAFSGRAVRETQYF. The CDR3 nucleotides are TGTGCCAGCAGTGCTTTTAGCGGGAGGGCTGTGAGAGAGACCCAGTACTTC.

The V call is TRBV4-1, the J call TRBJ1-4, with TRBD1 as a possible D gene (5 bases). This CDR3 is built from 16 residues. V lost 0 bases and J 4 bases, leaving 12 bases between the germline ends. Per the germline V gene, CDR1 is MGHRA and CDR2 is YSYEKL. CDR3 DNA sequence: TGCGCCAGCAGCCAAGATGTAGGGGCAAATAATGAAAAACTGTTTTTT. Its translation: CASSQDVGANNEKLFF.

The chain recombines TRBV27 with TRBJ1-2; D ambiguous. V was shortened by 3 bases and J by 5 bases, with 13 bases between the two germline ends. CDR1 and CDR2 (germline): MNHEY, SMNVEV (reference sequence). The CDR3 loop spans 14 amino acids. CDR3 sequence reads: CASSFLLGGYGYTF. CDR3 coding DNA: TGTGCCAGCAGTTTTCTTCTCGGAGGGTATGGCTACACCTTC.

The chain employs TRBV9 and TRBJ1-1; D remains ambiguous. The CDR3 runs 14 residues. V lost 4 bases and J lost 2, with 12 bases in between. CDR1 is SGDLS, CDR2 YYNGEE, per germline. This CDR3 is CASSREGTNTEAFF. DNA for the CDR3: TGTGCCAGCAGCCGGGAGGGAACAAACACTGAAGCTTTCTTT.

The V gene is TRBV27, the J gene TRBJ2-7; 8 bases agree with TRBD1. Trimming took 4 bases from V and 2 from J; bases not matched to a gene: 10. Germline values: CDR1 MNHEY, CDR2 SMNVEV (reference sequence). The CDR3 has 16 amino acids. In DNA form, the CDR3 reads TGTGCCAGCAGTTGGGGCCCAGGGGGCGCAGCCTACGAGCAGTACTTC. This codes for CASSWGPGGAAYEQYF.

This clone was counted between two and nine times. This chain uses TRBV10-1 with TRBJ2-7; perhaps TRBD1 as D (7 bases). V was clipped by 8 bases and J by 3 bases, with 26 bases between them. The germline V gene encodes CDR1 WNHNN and CDR2 SYGVQD (reference sequence). CDR3 length: 17 amino acids. The CDR3 here is CASGWGDMGTVHYEQYF. In DNA form, the CDR3 reads TGCGCCAGCGGGTGGGGGGACATGGGGACAGTACACTACGAGCAGTACTTC.

The chain is built from TRBV2 and TRBJ1-3, with TRBD1 as a possible D gene (6 bases). V was cut by 6 bases and J by 4 bases, with 16 bases left in between. This CDR3 is built from 15 residues. Germline V lookup: CDR1 SNHLY, CDR2 FYNNEI. CDR3 nucleotides: TGTGCCAGCAGGAGGAACAGGGCAGAAGGAAACACCATATATTTT. This translates into CASRRNRAEGNTIYF.

The chain joins TRBV2 to TRBJ2-1; D gene unclear. Trimming pared 7 bases from V and 14 bases from J, leaving 15 bases between. The CDR3 is 11 amino acids. The germline gives CDR1 SNHLY, CDR2 FYNNEI. Here the CDR3 DNA reads TGTGCCAGCACCCCCGTTGTCGCGGAGTTCTTC. Residues: CASTPVVAEFF.

This chain uses TRBV12-3 or TRBV12-4 with TRBJ2-7; unclear D gene. The V gene lost 4 bases and the J gene lost 2 bases, with 6 bases spanning the gap. The CDR3 sequence is 12 residues long. CDR3: CASSYRPYEQYF. CDR3 coding DNA: TGTGCCAGCAGTTATCGTCCCTACGAGCAGTACTTC.